The next 30 T cell receptor beta chains were all read from a single sample in a study of control samples from healthy donors and cancer patients. This table comes from immunoSEQ multiplex PCR, and its TCRdb copy is limited to in-frame clones, with some not included. The repertoire holds 100,000 to 150,000 clones, with around nine tenths as singletons. Sequencing was performed on blood. The receptor source for this set is a man aged 40-50 years in good health.

V usage is TRBV6-2 or TRBV6-3 and J usage is TRBJ1-2; D not certain. The V and J ends lost 6 bases and 4 bases respectively, with 15 bases between them. The CDR3 sequence is 14 residues long. Germline-derived CDR1 and CDR2 are MNHEY and SVGEGT. CDR3 amino acids: CASSSNVGVYGYTF. CDR3 sequence (DNA): TGTGCCAGCAGCAGCAATGTGGGAGTCTATGGCTACACCTTC.

The chain uses TRBV2 and TRBJ2-6, with no clear D. CDR1 and CDR2 (germline): SNHLY, FYNNEI. The CDR3 consists of 14 residues. The ends were cut back, 5 bases at V and 0 bases at J, with 5 bases in the middle. The CDR3 protein is CASSMSSGANVLTF. CDR3 DNA: TGTGCCAGCAGTATGAGCTCTGGGGCCAACGTCCTGACTTTC.

The gene calls are TRBV7-9 and TRBJ2-3; 10 nucleotides align to TRBD2. Germline-derived CDR1 and CDR2 are SEHNR and FQNEAQ (reference sequence). Germline trimming cut 6 bases from V and 7 bases from J; bases unmatched to any gene: 13. This CDR3 is 16 amino acids long. CDR3 protein: CASRSEGLAGVNTQYF. The CDR3 coding sequence is TGTGCCAGCAGGAGCGAGGGGCTAGCGGGGGTGAATACGCAGTATTTT.

The V call is TRBV30, the J call TRBJ1-2; no definite D call. Germline V CDR1 and CDR2: GTSNPN, SVGIG (reference sequence). Trimming removed 0 bases from V and 1 base from J, with 6 bases in between. CDR3 length: 13 amino acids. CDR3 nucleotides: TGTGCCTGGAGTGTACCGAGTAACTATGGCTACACCTTC. Its translation: CAWSVPSNYGYTF. The full variable domain, in which reference TRBV30 and TRBJ1-2 provide the parts outside the CDR3, is SQTIHQWPATLVQPVGSPLSLECTVEGTSNPNLYWYRQAAGRGLQLLFYSVGIGQISSEVPQNLSASRPQDRQFILSSKKLLLSDSGFYLCAWSVPSNYGYTFGSGTRLTVV.

The chain carries TRBV30 and TRBJ1-6; D is undetermined. The CDR3 totals 15 residues. The V and J ends lost 0 bases and 7 bases respectively, with 13 bases between them. Per germline, CDR1 GTSNPN and CDR2 SVGIG (reference sequence). CDR3 DNA: TGTGCCTGGAGTGTACTTCCGAATGGGAATTCACCCCTCCACTTT. Its protein product is CAWSVLPNGNSPLHF.

V usage is TRBV5-6 and J usage is TRBJ2-3; TRBD2 is a possible D gene (5 bases). Germline values: CDR1 SGHDT, CDR2 YYEEEE. This CDR3 has 15 amino acids. V lost 2 bases and J lost 6, with 16 bases in between. CDR3 coding DNA: TGTGCCAGCAGCTTCCTCCCAGACTACGCGGATACGCAGTATTTT. Translating gives CASSFLPDYADTQYF.

This chain uses TRBV6-5 with TRBJ1-5; 8 bases agree with TRBD1. The germline V gene encodes CDR1 MNHEY and CDR2 SVGAGI. CDR3 length: 16 amino acids. Losses at the gene ends were 4 bases for V and 0 bases for J; bases not matched to a gene: 5. CDR3 sequence: CASSSDRVYSNQPQHF. CDR3 DNA: TGTGCCAGCAGTTCGGACAGGGTTTATAGCAATCAGCCCCAGCATTTT.

The CDR3 region is CASSSMASNYGYTF. CDR3 nucleotide sequence: TGTGCCAGCAGCTCCATGGCCAGTAACTATGGCTACACCTTC. V and J are TRBV3-1 (or the pseudogene TRBV3-2) and TRBJ1-2; D unresolved. The ends were cut back, 5 bases at V and 1 base at J, with 11 bases in the middle. CDR3 length: 14 amino acids. CDR1 and CDR2 (germline): LGHDT, YNNKEL (reference sequence).

Regarding this clone: The same CDR3 is also encoded by other DNA sequences in this sample. The rearrangement uses TRBV7-8 and TRBJ2-6, with TRBD2 identical over 9 bases. With V trimmed by 5 bases and J by 4 bases, 3 bases remained unmatched. Germline loops: CDR1 SGHVS, CDR2 FQNEAQ. The CDR3 contains 15 residues. The CDR3 loop reads CASSPRGGGANVLTF. CDR3 DNA sequence: TGTGCCAGCAGCCCGCGGGGGGGAGGGGCCAACGTCCTGACTTTC.

This clone appeared a single time. The genes are TRBV7-9 and TRBJ1-4; 12 nucleotides agree with TRBD1. CDR3 length equals 16 residues. Per the germline V gene, CDR1 is SEHNR and CDR2 is FQNEAQ (reference sequence). J was trimmed by 3 bases and V by 5 bases; bases with no gene match: 4. The CDR3 bases are TGTGCCAGCAGCCTGGGACAGGGGGCATCTAATGAAAAACTGTTTTTT. Translating it yields CASSLGQGASNEKLFF.

The J gene is TRBJ1-6, the V gene TRBV7-2; D is unresolved. Germline CDR1 is SGHTA and CDR2 is FQGNSA. V lost 5 bases, J lost 10 bases, and 12 bases lay in between. The CDR3 totals 13 residues. The CDR3 here is CASSPTSSSPLHF. The CDR3 DNA reads TGTGCCAGCAGCCCCACCTCGAGCTCACCCCTCCACTTT.

This chain joins TRBV15 and TRBJ1-2; D is perhaps TRBD1 (5 bases). Germline values: CDR1 LNHNV, CDR2 YYDKDF (reference sequence). This CDR3 spans 15 amino acids. Deletions cut 2 bases from V and 0 bases from J, with 10 bases between. DNA for the CDR3: TGTGCCACCAGCAGAAACAGGACCCCTAACTATGGCTACACCTTC. It is translated as CATSRNRTPNYGYTF.

The V gene is TRBV2, the J gene TRBJ1-2; 7 bases map to TRBD1. Germline CDR1 is SNHLY and CDR2 is FYNNEI. The ends lost 7 bases at V and 8 bases at J; junction bases unmatched: 10. The CDR3 runs to 13 residues. CDR3 in amino acids: CASKVDRAGGYTF. Here the CDR3 DNA reads TGTGCCAGCAAGGTCGACAGGGCGGGGGGCTACACCTTC.

The genes are TRBV12-3 or TRBV12-4 and TRBJ1-4; weak D call: TRBD1 (5 bases). This CDR3 comprises 13 residues. V lost 5 bases, J lost 11 bases, and 15 bases lay in between. CDR3 protein: CASSPRDVAKLFF. The CDR3 DNA follows: TGTGCCAGCAGTCCCAGGGACGTCGCCAAACTGTTTTTT.

The sample holds a few counts of this clone. The chain recombines TRBV5-1 with TRBJ1-2; D is unclear. CDR3 length: 12 residues. The germline gives CDR1 SGHRS, CDR2 YFSETQ. V was shortened by 4 bases and J by 2 bases, with 6 bases between the two germline ends. In DNA, the CDR3 is TGCGCCAGCAGCGCAGACAACTATGGCTACACCTTC. Residues: CASSADNYGYTF. Based on the CDR3 plus reference TRBV5-1 and TRBJ1-2, the full variable domain is KAGVTQTPRYLIKTRGQQVTLSCSPISGHRSVSWYQQTPGQGLQFLFEYFSETQRNKGNFPGRFSGRQFSNSRSEMNVSTLELGDSALYLCASSADNYGYTFGSGTRLTVV.

This clone was observed a single time. This sequence joins TRBV30 and TRBJ2-3, with unresolved D. Between the trimmed V and J ends, which lost 2 bases and 3 bases, there was a span of 15 bases. The length of the CDR3 is 15 residues. CDR1 is GTSNPN, CDR2 SVGIG, per germline (reference sequence). The chain's CDR3 is CAWSLTTRTTDTQYF. The CDR3 bases are TGTGCCTGGAGTCTCACCACCAGGACGACAGATACGCAGTATTTT.

V usage is TRBV7-9 and J usage is TRBJ1-2, with no clear D. CDR1 and CDR2 from the germline V gene are SEHNR and FQNEAQ (reference sequence). The CDR3 has 14 residues. V shed 4 bases and J shed 2 bases, with 11 bases lying between them. CDR3 DNA sequence: TGTGCCAGCAGCTCTACTGGACGCAACTATGGCTACACCTTC. This codes for CASSSTGRNYGYTF.

The rearrangement joins TRBV18 to TRBJ1-3, with D perhaps matching TRBD1 (6 bases). Germline V gene lookup returns CDR1 KGHSH and CDR2 LQKENI. The CDR3 sequence is 15 residues long. V lost 6 bases to trimming and J lost 2 bases, with 14 bases between them. CDR3 loop: CASSPRQEAGNTIYF. Here the CDR3 DNA reads TGTGCCAGCTCCCCGAGACAGGAAGCTGGAAACACCATATATTTT.

V and J are TRBV2 and TRBJ2-3; possibly TRBD1 for D (5 bases). Germline V gene lookup returns CDR1 SNHLY and CDR2 FYNNEI. The CDR3 covers 13 residues. The V end was cut by 5 bases, the J end by 4 bases, with 10 bases between. Here the CDR3 DNA reads TGTGCCAGCAGTTATCAGGGCTCAGATACGCAGTATTTT. Protein: CASSYQGSDTQYF.

The J gene is TRBJ2-7, the V gene TRBV27, with D possibly matching TRBD2 (6 bases). Germline CDR1 is MNHEY and CDR2 is SMNVEV (reference sequence). Trimming removed 2 bases at V and 3 bases at J, with 11 bases between. This CDR3 region has 14 residues. The CDR3 is CASSLQGGLYEQYF. CDR3 nucleotide sequence: TGTGCCAGCAGTTTACAGGGAGGCCTCTACGAGCAGTACTTC.

This chain connects TRBV5-1 to TRBJ1-6; tentatively, D is TRBD1 (6 bases). This CDR3 is built from 16 residues. V lost 0 bases and J lost 6, with 13 bases in between. Germline CDR1 and CDR2: SGHRS and YFSETQ. The CDR3 sequence: CASSLAGQSPNSPLHF. CDR3 bases: TGCGCCAGCAGCTTGGCCGGACAGTCTCCTAATTCACCCCTCCACTTT.

The genes are TRBV11-3 and TRBJ1-1; tentatively, D is TRBD1 (6 bases). The CDR3 contains 15 residues. Germline CDR1 is SGHNT and CDR2 is YENEEA. Trimming stripped 4 bases from V and 6 bases from J, with 18 bases between. The CDR3 nucleotides read TGTGCCAGCAGCTCCGGGACATCTTTAGTCGCTGAAGCTTTCTTT. Translating it yields CASSSGTSLVAEAFF.

The chain recombines TRBV6-5 with TRBJ1-3; weak D call: TRBD1 (6 bases). CDR3 length: 13 residues. Germline values: CDR1 MNHEY, CDR2 SVGAGI. V lost 7 bases, J lost 8 bases, and 15 bases lay in between. CDR3 amino acids: CASNDGTSHTIYF. CDR3 DNA: TGTGCCAGCAACGACGGGACAAGCCACACCATATATTTT.

CDR3: CASSLLGQGGTGANVLTF. The DNA for the CDR3 is TGTGCCAGCTCATTGCTGGGACAGGGTGGAACTGGGGCCAACGTCCTGACTTTC. V is TRBV18 and J is TRBJ2-6; 9 nucleotides agree with TRBD1. The V gene's germline CDR1 is KGHSH and CDR2 LQKENI. Trimming at V came to 5 bases and at J to 2 bases, leaving 10 bases not matched to a gene. The CDR3 extends over 18 amino acids.

The J gene is TRBJ2-1, the V gene TRBV7-7, with D maybe TRBD2 (6 bases). Germline lookup yields CDR1 SSHAT and CDR2 FNYEAQ (reference sequence). CDR3 length: 15 amino acids. V was cut by 5 bases and J by 6 bases, with 17 bases left in between. The CDR3, as DNA: TGTGCCAGCAGCGTAAGGAGGGCTAACGGCAATGAGCAGTTCTTC. Its translation is CASSVRRANGNEQFF.

The chain carries TRBV6-5 and TRBJ1-1; D is perhaps TRBD1 (6 bases). This CDR3 spans 15 amino acids. CDR1 MNHEY and CDR2 SVGAGI come from the germline V gene. Trimming cost V 5 bases and J 1 base, with 14 bases left between them. In DNA form, the CDR3 reads TGTGCCAGCAGTAAATACCGGGGGGCGAACACTGAAGCTTTCTTT. Translated, it gives CASSKYRGANTEAFF.

Comment on this clone: Other DNA variants within this sample encode the same CDR3. The chain has TRBV7-2 and TRBJ2-2; TRBD1 matches at 11 bases. V lost 8 bases, J lost 5 bases, and 7 bases stayed unmatched. The CDR3 spans 15 residues. Germline V gives CDR1 SGHTA, CDR2 FQGNSA. Here the CDR3 reads CASGGTGGWTGELFF. CDR3 DNA sequence: TGTGCCAGCGGGGGGACAGGGGGGTGGACCGGGGAGCTGTTTTTT. The full variable domain, with the rest looked up from reference TRBV7-2 and TRBJ2-2, is GAGVSQSPSNKVTEKGKDVELRCDPISGHTALYWYRQSLGQGLEFLIYFQGNSAPDKSGLPSDRFSAERTGGSVSTLTIQRTQQEDSAVYLCASGGTGGWTGELFFGEGSRLTVL.

The chain couples TRBV3-1 (or the pseudogene TRBV3-2) to TRBJ1-1; TRBD1 agrees at 11 bases. V was clipped by 7 bases and J by 5 bases; unmatched bases: 6. CDR3 length: 14 residues. In germline, CDR1 is LGHDT, CDR2 YNNKEL (reference sequence). CDR3: CASTLDRGPTEAFF. Here the CDR3 DNA reads TGTGCCAGCACCCTGGACAGGGGGCCAACTGAAGCTTTCTTT.

V and J are TRBV9 and TRBJ2-3, with D unresolved. V shed 1 base and J shed 0 bases, with 9 bases lying between them. There are 15 residues in the CDR3. Germline V gene lookup returns CDR1 SGDLS and CDR2 YYNGEE. CDR3 amino acids: CASSVSPTSTDTQYF. The CDR3 bases are TGTGCCAGCAGCGTATCGCCGACTAGCACAGATACGCAGTATTTT.

This sequence joins TRBV20-1 and TRBJ1-1, with TRBD1 matching over 8 bases. V dropped 6 bases and J dropped 7; count of bases not matched to a gene: 4. The length of the CDR3 is 11 residues. CDR1 is DFQATT, CDR2 SNEGSKA, per germline (reference sequence). The CDR3 spells CSANGQGEAFF. DNA of the CDR3: TGCAGTGCAAACGGACAGGGTGAAGCTTTCTTT.